The entry below describes one TCR beta chain. Antigen specificity is unknown. The sample belongs to a study of siplizumab effects on memory and regulatory T cells. Germline CDR1 SGHNT, CDR2 YYREEE (reference sequence). Trimming took 2 bases from V and 6 from J; bases not matched to a gene: 10. There are 16 residues in the CDR3. TCRdb's table, derived via immunoSEQ multiplex PCR, lists solely in-frame clones and lacks some. The profile shows 70,000 to 95,000 clones, approximately 96% of them singletons. Findings and limits, study-wide: Siplizumab produced a significant drop in alloreactive sequences attributable to unstimulated CD4+ memory cells.

This sequence originates from a human donor in good health. The chain joins TRBV5-4 to TRBJ2-3; 9 bases agree with TRBD2. The sequencing sample was made of naive CD4+ T cells sorted from blood. Written as DNA, the CDR3 is TGTGCCAGCAGCTTTTTTCTTGGCGGGGGGGCGGATACGCAGTATTTT. Protein: CASSFFLGGGADTQYF.